This T cell receptor beta chain was sequenced in a study of tumor-infiltrating lymphocytes in localized non-small cell lung cancer. Study results and limitations: Different pieces of the same tissue went to different assays, confounding technical variation with intratumor heterogeneity. Tumor T-cell fraction from TCR sequencing was not associated with recurrence-free survival (p = 0.61).

To note about this clone: Its target is unknown.

The length of the CDR3 is 14 residues. The ends lost 7 bases at V and 3 bases at J; junction bases unmatched: 7. The germline gives CDR1 MNHEY, CDR2 SMNVEV (reference sequence). The protocol was immunoSEQ multiplex PCR, while the TCRdb copy is restricted to in-frame clones and leaves out a portion. The sample yields 6,000 to 8,500 clones, approximately 75% seen once. The receptor was derived from a human donor with non-small cell lung cancer. The source material was lung tumor tissue. The chain carries TRBV27 and TRBJ1-2; 8 bases fit TRBD1. In nucleotides, the CDR3 is TGTGCCAGCAAACCGGGACAGGCTGACTATGGCTACACCTTC. It translates to CASKPGQADYGYTF.